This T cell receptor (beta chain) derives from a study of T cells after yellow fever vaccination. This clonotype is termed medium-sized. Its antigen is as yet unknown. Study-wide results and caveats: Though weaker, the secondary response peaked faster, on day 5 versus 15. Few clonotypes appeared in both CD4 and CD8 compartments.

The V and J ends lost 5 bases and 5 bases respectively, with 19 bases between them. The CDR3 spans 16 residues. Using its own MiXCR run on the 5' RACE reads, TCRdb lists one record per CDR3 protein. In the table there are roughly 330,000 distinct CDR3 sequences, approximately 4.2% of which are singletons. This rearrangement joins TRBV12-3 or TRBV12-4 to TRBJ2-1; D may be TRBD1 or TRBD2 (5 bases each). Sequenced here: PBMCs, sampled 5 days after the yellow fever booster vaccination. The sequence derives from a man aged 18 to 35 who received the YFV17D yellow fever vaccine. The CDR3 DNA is TGTGCCAGCAGTCCCCCCAGGGCTAGCCCTAACAATGAGCAGTTCTTC. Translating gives CASSPPRASPNNEQFF.